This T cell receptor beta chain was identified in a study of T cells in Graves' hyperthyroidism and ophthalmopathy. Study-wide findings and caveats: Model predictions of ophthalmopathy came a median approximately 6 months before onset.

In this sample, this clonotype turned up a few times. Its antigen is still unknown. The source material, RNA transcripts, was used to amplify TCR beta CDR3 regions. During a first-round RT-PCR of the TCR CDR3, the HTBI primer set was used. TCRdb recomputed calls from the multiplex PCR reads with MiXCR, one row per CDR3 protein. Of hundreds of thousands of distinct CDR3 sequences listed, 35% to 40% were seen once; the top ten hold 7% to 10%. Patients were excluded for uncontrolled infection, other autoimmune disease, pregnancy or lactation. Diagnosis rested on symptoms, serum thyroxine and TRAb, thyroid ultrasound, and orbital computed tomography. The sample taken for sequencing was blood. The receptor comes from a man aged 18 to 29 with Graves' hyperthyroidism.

The CDR3 DNA reads TGTGCCAGCAGCCGAGGATACAGTTTCTATAATTCACCCCTCCACTTT. This codes for CASSRGYSFYNSPLHF. The chain employs TRBV14 and TRBJ1-6; unclear D gene. The germline V and J ends were trimmed by 4 bases and 3 bases, with 13 bases remaining between them. Germline values: CDR1 SGHDN, CDR2 FVKESK. There are 16 residues in the CDR3.